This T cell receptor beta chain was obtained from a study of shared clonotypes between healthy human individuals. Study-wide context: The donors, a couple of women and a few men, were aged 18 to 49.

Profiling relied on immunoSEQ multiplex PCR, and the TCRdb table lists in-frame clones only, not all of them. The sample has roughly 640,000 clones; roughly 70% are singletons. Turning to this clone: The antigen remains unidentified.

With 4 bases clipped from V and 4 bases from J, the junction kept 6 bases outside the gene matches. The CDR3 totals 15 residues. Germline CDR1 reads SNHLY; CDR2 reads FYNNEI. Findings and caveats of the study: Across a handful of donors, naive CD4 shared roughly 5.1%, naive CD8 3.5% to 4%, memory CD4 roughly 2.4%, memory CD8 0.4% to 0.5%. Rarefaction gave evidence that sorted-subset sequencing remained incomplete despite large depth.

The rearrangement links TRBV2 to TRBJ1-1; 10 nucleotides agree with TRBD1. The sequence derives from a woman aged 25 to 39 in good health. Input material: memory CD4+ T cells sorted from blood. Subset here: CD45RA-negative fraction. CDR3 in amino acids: CASSGQTGGVTEAFF. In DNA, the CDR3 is TGTGCCAGCAGTGGCCAGACAGGGGGCGTCACTGAAGCTTTCTTT.